Listed below are T cell receptor beta chains from one sample, sequenced in a study of T-cell memory formation after mild COVID-19. TCRdb called the 5' RACE reads again in MiXCR, with one record for every CDR3 protein. The sample lists about 190,000 distinct CDR3 sequences, 20% to 25% occurring once. Specimen: PBMCs or a T cell subset sorted from them (not recorded which). These receptors came from an adult woman who had mild COVID-19 (a few samples of this study predate the infection). Cell type and time point are not known. The CDR3 runs from the conserved cysteine through the conserved F or W.

cdr3_length j_call v_call cdr3_aa
15 TRBJ2-7 TRBV5-1 CASSSNPTLTYEQYF
16 TRBJ2-7 TRBV20-1 CSASTTPGQGRYEQYF
12 TRBJ1-3 TRBV30 CAWKRAGNTIYF
13 TRBJ2-7 TRBV24-1 CATSSAGPYEQYF
14 TRBJ2-5 TRBV7-6 CASSSYRGEETQYF
13 TRBJ2-1 TRBV4-3 CASSQEGGSEQFF
15 TRBJ2-7 TRBV7-9 CASSAPDRGIYEQYF
15 TRBJ2-7 TRBV12-3/TRBV12-4 CASNNPGTGTYEQYF
15 TRBJ2-7 TRBV14 CASSPSGQGAYEQYF
14 TRBJ2-5 TRBV6-5 CASSLQGLQETQYF
17 TRBJ2-1 TRBV24-1 CATSDPRQDDIENEQFF
16 TRBJ2-5 TRBV7-9 CASSSGLAELQETQYF
15 TRBJ2-1 TRBV20-1 CSAASWSGRPNEQFF
12 TRBJ2-7 TRBV7-9 CASTTGNYEQYF
11 TRBJ1-6 TRBV23-1 CASSQFSPLHF
13 TRBJ1-1 TRBV5-1 CASRDIRNTEAFF
14 TRBJ1-1 TRBV7-3 CASSFSLMPAEAFF
11 TRBJ2-7 TRBV20-1 CSAQVIYEQYF
12 TRBJ1-5 TRBV7-9 CASSPRPPEVYF
13 TRBJ2-2 TRBV6-2/TRBV6-3 CASSYDDTGELFF
15 TRBJ2-3 TRBV11-2 CASSLRDRVTDTQYF
14 TRBJ2-5 TRBV18 CASSAGSNPETQYF
14 TRBJ1-1 TRBV9 CASSVSDRNTEAFF
16 TRBJ1-3 TRBV15 CATSRDRFLGGNTIYF
13 TRBJ2-2 TRBV12-3/TRBV12-4 CASSGGSTGELFF
13 TRBJ2-1 TRBV5-1 CASSLRENYEQFF
14 TRBJ1-2 TRBV6-5 CASSSWGEGNGYTF
16 TRBJ2-7 TRBV7-9 CASSSTGTAAYYEQYF
15 TRBJ2-1 TRBV7-8 CASTPPWGETNEQFF
14 TRBJ2-1 TRBV29-1 CSVLGDSRDNEQFF
16 TRBJ2-5 TRBV7-9 CASSVRLAGGVETQYF
15 TRBJ2-7 TRBV7-6 CASSQYRDFSYEQYF
13 TRBJ1-5 TRBV5-6 CASSFQGGQPQHF
16 TRBJ2-7 TRBV6-2/TRBV6-3 CASIPFGALGGYEQYF
16 TRBJ2-1 TRBV24-1 CATSDWDREVINEQFF
13 TRBJ2-1 TRBV2 CASMKSGGDEQFF
17 TRBJ2-1 TRBV9 CASSLPRGQGPVNEQFF
15 TRBJ2-3 TRBV7-6 CASSLGGPPTDTQYF
16 TRBJ2-5 TRBV4-1 CASSQDPSGERETQYF
14 TRBJ2-3 TRBV12-3/TRBV12-4 CASSLLGGGDTQYF
13 TRBJ1-1 TRBV25-1 CASRGGEYTEAFF
15 TRBJ2-5 TRBV5-1 CASSLYRPAEETQYF